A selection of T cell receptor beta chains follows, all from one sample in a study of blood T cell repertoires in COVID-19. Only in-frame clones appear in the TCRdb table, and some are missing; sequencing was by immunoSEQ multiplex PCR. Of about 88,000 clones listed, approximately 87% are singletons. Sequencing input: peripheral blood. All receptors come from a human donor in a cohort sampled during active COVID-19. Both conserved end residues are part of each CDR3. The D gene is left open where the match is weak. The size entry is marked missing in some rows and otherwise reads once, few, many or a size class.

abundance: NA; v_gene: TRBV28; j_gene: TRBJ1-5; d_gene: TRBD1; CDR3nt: TGTGCCAGCGGATCACAGGGGAGTAGCAATCAGCCCCAGCATTTT; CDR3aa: CASGSQGSSNQPQHF
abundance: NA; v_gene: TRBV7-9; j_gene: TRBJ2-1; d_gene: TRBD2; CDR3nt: TGTGCCAGCAGCCTACTAGCGGGGATGGGTGAGCAGTTCTTC; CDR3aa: CASSLLAGMGEQFF
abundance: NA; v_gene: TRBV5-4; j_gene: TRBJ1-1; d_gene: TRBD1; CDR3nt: TGTGCCAGCAGCAGCGGACAGGGAACTGAAGCTTTCTTT; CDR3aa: CASSSGQGTEAFF
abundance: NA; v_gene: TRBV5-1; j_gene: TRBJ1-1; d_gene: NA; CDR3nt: TGCGCCAGCAGCTTGGCACCGGGAGGTCTCGGGGGTTCTGAAGCTTTCTTT; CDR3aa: CASSLAPGGLGGSEAFF
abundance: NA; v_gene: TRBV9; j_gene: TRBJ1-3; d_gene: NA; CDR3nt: TGTGCCAGCAGCCCGGCCGGCGGTGGAAACACCATATATTTT; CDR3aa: CASSPAGGGNTIYF
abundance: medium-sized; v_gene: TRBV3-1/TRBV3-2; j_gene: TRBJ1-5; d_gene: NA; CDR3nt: TGTGCCAGCAGCGCGCGGGGGCAGGGAGATCAGCCCCAGCATTTT; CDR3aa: CASSARGQGDQPQHF
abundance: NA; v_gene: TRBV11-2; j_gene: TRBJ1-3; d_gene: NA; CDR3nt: TGTGCCAGCAGCCAAACTGGAGGGAGGGACACCATATATTTT; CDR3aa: CASSQTGGRDTIYF
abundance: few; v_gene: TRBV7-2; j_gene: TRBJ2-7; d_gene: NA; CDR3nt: TGTGCCAGTGTGAGGAGGGAGAGCTCCTACGAGCAGTACTTC; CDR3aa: CASVRRESSYEQYF
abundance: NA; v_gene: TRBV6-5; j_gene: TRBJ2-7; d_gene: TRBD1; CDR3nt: TGTGCCAGCAGTAAGACAGGGAGCCCCTACGAGCAGTACTTC; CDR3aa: CASSKTGSPYEQYF
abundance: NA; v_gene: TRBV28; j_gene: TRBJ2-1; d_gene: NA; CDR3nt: TGTGCCAGCAGTTCTCTGGGGGCCGGGGAATACAATGAGCAGTTCTTC; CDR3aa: CASSSLGAGEYNEQFF
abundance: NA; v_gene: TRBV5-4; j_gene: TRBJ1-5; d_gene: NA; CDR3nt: TGTGCCAGCAGCTTGGGTGGAGGGCAGCAACAGCCCCAGCATTTT; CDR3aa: CASSLGGGQQQPQHF
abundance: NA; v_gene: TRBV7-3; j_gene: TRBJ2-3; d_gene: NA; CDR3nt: TGTGCCAGCTCAATAGGTCTAGCATCAGATACGCAGTATTTT; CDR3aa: CASSIGLASDTQYF
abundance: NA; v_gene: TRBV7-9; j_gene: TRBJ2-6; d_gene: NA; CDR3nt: TGTGCCAGATTAACATCTGGGGCCAACGTCCTGACTTTC; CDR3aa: CARLTSGANVLTF
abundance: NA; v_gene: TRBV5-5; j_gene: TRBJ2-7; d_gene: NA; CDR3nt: TGTGCCAGCAGCGGCCGGGGATCCCTCTCCTACGAGCAGTACTTC; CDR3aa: CASSGRGSLSYEQYF
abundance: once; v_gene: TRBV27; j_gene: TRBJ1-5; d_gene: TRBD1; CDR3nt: TGTGCCAGCAGTCGGACAGGGGTGAGCAATCAGCCCCAGCATTTT; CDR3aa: CASSRTGVSNQPQHF
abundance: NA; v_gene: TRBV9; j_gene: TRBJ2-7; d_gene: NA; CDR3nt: TGTGCCAGCAGCGTAGCTACAGGGAGCTACGAGCAGTACTTC; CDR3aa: CASSVATGSYEQYF
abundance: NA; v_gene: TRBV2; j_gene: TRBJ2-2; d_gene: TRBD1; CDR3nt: TGTGCCAGCAAAAGACGAGACCTCGGGACAGCCGGGGAGCTGTTTTTT; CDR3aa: CASKRRDLGTAGELFF
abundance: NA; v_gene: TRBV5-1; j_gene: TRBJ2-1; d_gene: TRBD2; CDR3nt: TGCGCCAGCAGCTTGGATGTTAGCGGGGGATACAATGAGCAGTTCTTC; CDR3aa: CASSLDVSGGYNEQFF
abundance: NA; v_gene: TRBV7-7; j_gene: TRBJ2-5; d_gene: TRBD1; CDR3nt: TGTGCTAGCAGCATAGGACAGGGAGAGACCCAGTACTTC; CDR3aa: CASSIGQGETQYF
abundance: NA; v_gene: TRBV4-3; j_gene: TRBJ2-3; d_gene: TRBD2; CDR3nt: TGCGCCAGCAGCCAGGGACTAGCGGGGGGACGGACCTCAAATTTAGCAACAGATACGCAGTATTTT; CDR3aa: CASSQGLAGGRTSNLATDTQYF
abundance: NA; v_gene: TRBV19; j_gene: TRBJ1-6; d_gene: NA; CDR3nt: TGTGCCAGTAGCTCCAAACGAGATTCACCCCTCCACTTT; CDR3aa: CASSSKRDSPLHF
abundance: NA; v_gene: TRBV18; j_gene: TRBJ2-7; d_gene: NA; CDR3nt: TGTGCCAGCTCACCTACAGTAGAGGGGCAGTACTTC; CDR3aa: CASSPTVEGQYF
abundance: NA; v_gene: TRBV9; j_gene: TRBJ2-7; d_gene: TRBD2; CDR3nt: TGTGCCAGCAGCCGGGGACTACCCTGGGACGAGCAGTACTTC; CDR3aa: CASSRGLPWDEQYF
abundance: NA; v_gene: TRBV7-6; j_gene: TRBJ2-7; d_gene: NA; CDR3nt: TGTGCCAGCAGCTTCCTGAACCAGGAAAGGTACTTC; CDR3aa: CASSFLNQERYF
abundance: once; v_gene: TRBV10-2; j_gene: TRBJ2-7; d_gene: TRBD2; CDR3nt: TGCGCCAGCAGTTCCGGGAGGGGCGAGCAGTACTTC; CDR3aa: CASSSGRGEQYF
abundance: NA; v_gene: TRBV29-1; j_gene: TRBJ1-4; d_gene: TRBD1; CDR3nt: TGCAGCGTCCGGACAGGGAGCGGCGAAAAACTGTTTTTT; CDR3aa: CSVRTGSGEKLFF
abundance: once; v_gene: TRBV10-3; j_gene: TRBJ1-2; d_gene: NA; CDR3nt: TGTGCCATCAGTGAGAGGGGTTGGGGCTACACCTTC; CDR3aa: CAISERGWGYTF